This TCR beta chain was identified during a study of patients and donors after allogeneic stem cell transplantation. Many counts were recorded for this clonotype. TCRdb itself ran the RT-PCR reads through MiXCR, one entry per CDR3 protein. The table includes some 960,000 distinct CDR3 sequences, approximately 18% detected once. The CDR3 spans 15 residues. V gave up 4 bases and J gave up 3 bases, with 14 bases separating them. Germline CDR1 reads SGHRS; CDR2 reads YFSETQ. The sequence derives from a human donor who was either an allogeneic HSCT recipient or a stem cell or donor lymphocyte infusion donor (not recorded which). It is not recorded whose cells these are; they may come from a transplant donor. The J gene is TRBJ2-1, the V gene TRBV5-1; D remains unclear. Specimen: blood, either unsorted or a sorted T cell fraction (not recorded which). CDR3 nucleotide sequence: TGCGCCAGCAGCCCCGTCGGAGAAATCTACAATGAGCAGTTCTTC. Translating it yields CASSPVGEIYNEQFF.